The sample holds one count of the clone carrying this T cell receptor (beta chain). The sample comes from a study of blood T cell repertoires in COVID-19. Study context: There were acute and convalescent COVID-19 samples, and they came from the United States, Italy and Spain.

Participants' own reports of clinical history determined their cohort assignment. Cohort 3 recovered donors had two negative PCRs, clearance, or symptom resolution. Germline V gene lookup returns CDR1 LNHDA and CDR2 SQIVND (reference sequence). This CDR3 is built from 17 residues. With 0 bases removed from V and 2 bases from J, the gap between germline ends came to 16 bases. In the original analysis: Amplification of reference gene primers provided the estimated nucleated cell counts. Here immunoSEQ multiplex PCR was the method, and the copy in TCRdb shows in-frame clones only, minus some. That table gives V, J and clone size, and the DNA gave D and trimming. Of hundreds of thousands of clones in the sample, around 87% are singletons; the top ten hold roughly 1.6%.

The sample was PBMCs or T cells enriched from blood (not recorded which). This sequence joins TRBV19 and TRBJ2-5, with TRBD1 as a possible D gene (5 bases). This clonotype was sampled from a woman aged 45-59 years who had recovered from COVID-19. The CDR3 nucleotides read TGTGCCAGTAGTATAGACCATAGCCAGGGTATACAAGAGACCCAGTACTTC. As protein: CASSIDHSQGIQETQYF.